The 24 T cell receptor beta chains listed next were all sequenced from one sample in a study of beta chain features in type 1 diabetes (dated by TCRdb to between 2017 and 2018). The full study reports these points: Type 1 diabetes patients showed a moderate but significant shortening of TCRB CDR3 length in all four CD4+ subsets.

Receptors were amplified or captured by the immunoSEQ multiplex PCR assay. The High Capacity cDNA Reverse Transcription Kit was used to reverse transcribe all of the isolated RNA, meaning that expressed TCRB transcripts were what got sequenced. TCRdb took over this immuneACCESS table, retaining in-frame rearrangements with V and J assigned. Such tables are incomplete; in checked studies, under half of the missing clones stem from an unresolved V gene, and the remainder is unexplained. Counted in this sample were 500,000 to 650,000 clones; about an eighth of them appeared once. The ten largest make up around 0.12% of the sample. Which antigens these TCRs recognize remains unknown. Source material: naive CD4+ T cells from blood. Explained via the paper, the cell subset or site label denotes: true naive CD4+ T cells. These receptors originate from a man aged 30 to 45 with type 1 diabetes.

The CDR3 protein is CASSSNRAGNTIYF. CDR3 DNA sequence: TGTGCCAGCAGCTCAAATCGAGCTGGAAACACCATATATTTT. The chain couples TRBV7-2 to TRBJ1-3; D remains unclear. V dropped 4 bases and J dropped 2 bases, with 9 bases sitting between them. The CDR3 length is 14 residues. Germline loops: CDR1 SGHTA, CDR2 FQGNSA.

The chain uses TRBV19 and TRBJ1-5; 9 bases line up with TRBD1. Trimming removed 5 bases from V and 3 bases from J; junction bases left unmatched: 5. Germline V gene lookup returns CDR1 LNHDA and CDR2 SQIVND (reference sequence). The CDR3 runs to 15 residues. This CDR3 is CASSVRDRVNQPQHF. In DNA, the CDR3 is TGTGCCAGTAGTGTAAGGGACAGGGTCAATCAGCCCCAGCATTTT.

This clone was counted only a few times. The chain recombines TRBV14 with TRBJ2-5, with D perhaps TRBD1 (5 bases). Germline V gene lookup returns CDR1 SGHDN and CDR2 FVKESK. V lost 1 base and J lost 5, with 11 bases in between. CDR3 size: 14 residues. The chain's CDR3 is CASSQGRAGETQYF. The CDR3 DNA reads as TGTGCCAGCAGCCAAGGCAGGGCCGGGGAGACCCAGTACTTC.

The chain combines TRBV7-2 with TRBJ2-1; 11 bases match TRBD2. This CDR3 is 15 amino acids long. Germline V lookup: CDR1 SGHTA, CDR2 FQGNSA. Trimming took 5 bases from V and 4 from J; bases not matched to a gene: 4. CDR3 bases: TGTGCCAGCAGCCAAACTAGCGGGAGTTACAATGAGCAGTTCTTC. It yields the protein CASSQTSGSYNEQFF. The whole variable domain, remainder taken from reference TRBV7-2 and TRBJ2-1, is GAGVSQSPSNKVTEKGKDVELRCDPISGHTALYWYRQSLGQGLEFLIYFQGNSAPDKSGLPSDRFSAERTGGSVSTLTIQRTQQEDSAVYLCASSQTSGSYNEQFFGPGTRLTVL.

The chain combines TRBV4-2 with TRBJ2-7; TRBD1 is a possible D gene (5 bases). CDR3 length: 14 residues. The V and J ends lost 1 base and 2 bases respectively, with 9 bases between them. The germline CDR1 and CDR2 sequences are LGHNA and YNFKEQ. In nucleotides, the CDR3 is TGTGCCAGCAGCCAAGGAACAGGCCCCTACGAGCAGTACTTC. Its translation: CASSQGTGPYEQYF.

The chain has TRBV9 and TRBJ2-6; no clear D. The CDR3 is made up of 17 amino acids. Germline V gene data show CDR1 as SGDLS and CDR2 as YYNGEE. V gave up 1 base and J gave up 1 base, with 12 bases separating them. The CDR3 loop reads CASSVTSAPSGANVLTF. CDR3 coding DNA: TGTGCCAGCAGCGTAACGAGCGCTCCTTCTGGGGCCAACGTCCTGACTTTC. The entire variable domain, with the rest obtained from reference TRBV9 and TRBJ2-6, is as follows: DSGVTQTPKHLITATGQRVTLRCSPRSGDLSVYWYQQSLDQGLQFLIQYYNGEERAKGNILERFSAQQFPDLHSELNLSSLELGDSALYFCASSVTSAPSGANVLTFGAGSRLTVL.

This clone has more than one count but fewer than ten. The genes are TRBV7-3 and TRBJ2-3, with 9 bases fitting TRBD1. V shed 1 base and J 3 bases; nucleotides not matched to a gene: 5. The CDR3 consists of 16 residues. The germline gives CDR1 SGHTA, CDR2 FQGTGA. CDR3 nucleotides: TGTGCCAGCAGCTTAAAGGACAGGGGTAGGACAGATACGCAGTATTTT. It specifies CASSLKDRGRTDTQYF.

This clone was detected a few times. The chain carries TRBV7-3 and TRBJ2-1; TRBD1 matches 9 bases. This CDR3 comprises 14 residues. Germline trimming cut 4 bases from V and 8 bases from J; bases unmatched to any gene: 6. CDR1 is SGHTA and CDR2 is FQGTGA in the germline V gene. The CDR3 protein is CASSYSDRGHEQFF. The CDR3 DNA is TGTGCCAGCAGCTATTCGGACAGGGGACATGAGCAGTTCTTC.

The chain is built from TRBV16 and TRBJ1-1, with TRBD1 matching over 7 bases. V was pared by 4 bases and J by 7 bases, with 6 bases of the junction left unmatched. From germline, CDR1 is KGHSY and CDR2 FQNENV. This CDR3 comprises 13 residues. The CDR3: CASSRGRDSEAFF. CDR3 in DNA: TGTGCCAGCAGCCGAGGAAGGGACAGTGAAGCTTTCTTT. Drawing the rest from reference TRBV16 and TRBJ1-1, the complete variable domain is GEEVAQTPKHLVRGEGQKAKLYCAPIKGHSYVFWYQQVLKNEFKFLISFQNENVFDETGMPKERFSAKCLPNSPCSLEIQATKLEDSAVYFCASSRGRDSEAFFGQGTRLTVV.

The rearrangement links TRBV27 to TRBJ2-1, with D maybe TRBD2 (5 bases). This CDR3 spans 16 amino acids. Germline V CDR1 and CDR2: MNHEY, SMNVEV (reference sequence). V lost 2 bases to trimming and J lost 3 bases, with 14 bases between them. This CDR3 reads CASSLQRPAVYNEQFF. DNA of the CDR3: TGTGCCAGCAGTTTACAAAGGCCAGCGGTCTACAATGAGCAGTTCTTC.

In its sample, this clone was seen a few times. The chain links TRBV5-1 to TRBJ2-2; TRBD1 matches 9 bases. V lost 4 bases, J lost 1 base, and 5 bases stayed unmatched. Germline V CDR1 and CDR2: SGHRS, YFSETQ. The CDR3 sequence is 16 residues long. For the CDR3, the DNA is TGCGCCAGCAGCCGGGGGACAGGGATGAACACCGGGGAGCTGTTTTTT. Its protein product is CASSRGTGMNTGELFF.

This clone appeared once. This same CDR3 is encoded by further DNA sequences in the sample. DNA of the CDR3: TGCGCCAGCAGCTTGGAAGGCCAAGAGACCCAGTACTTC. This translates into CASSLEGQETQYF. This rearrangement joins TRBV5-1 to TRBJ2-5; D is unclear. The germline CDR1 and CDR2 sequences are SGHRS and YFSETQ. The CDR3 spans 13 residues. The germline V and J ends were trimmed by 0 bases and 1 base, with 4 bases remaining between them.

The rearrangement uses TRBV6-5 and TRBJ1-2; 7 bases map to TRBD1. The CDR3 has 15 residues. V dropped 2 bases and J dropped 6; count of bases not matched to a gene: 9. The germline V gene encodes CDR1 MNHEY and CDR2 SVGAGI. DNA for the CDR3: TGTGCCAGCAGTTACGACAGGGTCCTACCCCATGGCTACACCTTC. Translating it yields CASSYDRVLPHGYTF.

Concerning this clone itself: The junction departs from germline at one end; a sequencing error may be responsible. The chain employs TRBV7-7 and TRBJ2-5; D is undetermined. The CDR3 is 13 amino acids. Germline V gene data show CDR1 as SSHAT and CDR2 as FNYEAQ (reference sequence). This CDR3 reads CASSRRIQETQYF. For the CDR3, the DNA is TGTGCTAGCAGCCGAAGGATTCAAGAGACCCAGTACTTC.

The CDR3 is CASSYGAGWNTEAFF. The CDR3 nucleotides read TGTGCCAGCAGTTACGGGGCAGGGTGGAACACTGAAGCTTTCTTT. This chain uses TRBV6-6 with TRBJ1-1; tentatively, D is TRBD1 (5 bases). This CDR3 region has 15 residues. V lost 2 bases and J lost 1, with 11 bases in between. Germline CDR1 reads MNHNY; CDR2 reads SVGAGI (reference sequence).

The gene calls are TRBV5-7 and TRBJ1-3; D not resolved. TRBV5-7 is reported as an ORF; its role is uncertain. The CDR3 spans 16 residues. V was clipped by 2 bases and J by 0 bases, with 12 bases between them. The CDR3 region has the DNA TGTGCCAGCAGCTTTACAGCGGAATACTCTGGAAACACCATATATTTT. This gives the protein CASSFTAEYSGNTIYF.

This chain joins TRBV7-8 and TRBJ2-4, with D hard to call. This CDR3 is 16 amino acids long. V was trimmed by 4 bases and J by 0 bases, leaving 13 bases between them. The V gene's germline CDR1 is SGHVS and CDR2 FQNEAQ. CDR3 region: CASSSTQALAKNIQYF. CDR3 bases: TGTGCCAGCAGCTCTACTCAGGCACTAGCCAAAAACATTCAGTACTTC.

The genes are TRBV18 and TRBJ1-2; D unclear. Trimming left V 6 bases short and J 0 bases short, with 8 bases between. CDR3 size: 13 residues. Germline values: CDR1 KGHSH, CDR2 LQKENI. Written as DNA, the CDR3 is TGTGCCAGCTCGGGCGGAGCTAACTATGGCTACACCTTC. It is translated as CASSGGANYGYTF. Filled out from reference TRBV18 and TRBJ1-2, the complete variable domain reads NAGVMQNPRHLVRRRGQEARLRCSPMKGHSHVYWYRQLPEEGLKFMVYLQKENIIDESGMPKERFSAEFPKEGPSILRIQQVVRGDSAAYFCASSGGANYGYTFGSGTRLTVV.

This clone was detected a few times. The chain combines TRBV7-9 with TRBJ2-7, with 10 bases identical to TRBD1. This CDR3 contains 14 residues. With V trimmed by 5 bases and J by 4 bases, 5 bases remained unmatched. Germline CDR1 reads SEHNR; CDR2 reads FQNEAQ (reference sequence). CDR3 in DNA: TGTGCCAGCAGCATCCGACAGGGGGCTTACGAGCAGTACTTC. Amino acids: CASSIRQGAYEQYF.

This clone appeared a few times. V gene TRBV5-1 combines with J gene TRBJ2-7; D gene ambiguous. Germline CDR1 and CDR2: SGHRS and YFSETQ. V was cut by 0 bases and J by 5 bases, with 9 bases left in between. The CDR3 loop spans 13 amino acids. CDR3 region: CASSLGPLDEQYF. CDR3 coding DNA: TGCGCCAGCAGCTTGGGACCACTTGACGAGCAGTACTTC.

The V and J genes are TRBV5-1 and TRBJ2-3; D is uncertain. The germline V gene has CDR1 SGHRS and CDR2 YFSETQ. CDR3 length: 11 residues. Trimming cost V 4 bases and J 6 bases, with 6 bases left between them. CDR3 loop: CASSARDTQYF. DNA for the CDR3: TGCGCCAGCAGCGCAAGGGATACGCAGTATTTT.

This clone came up a few times. The rearrangement joins TRBV5-6 to TRBJ1-6, with TRBD1 matching over 8 bases. The trim removed 1 base at V and 9 bases at J, leaving 6 bases unmatched. Germline CDR1 reads SGHDT; CDR2 reads YYEEEE. This CDR3 is 15 amino acids long. The CDR3 DNA follows: TGTGCCAGCAGCTTGAGGACAGGGAGTTCTTCACCCCTCCACTTT. It yields the protein CASSLRTGSSSPLHF.

The gene calls are TRBV10-3 and TRBJ2-2, with 8 bases that match TRBD2. CDR3 length: 16 residues. Looked up from germline, CDR1 is ENHRY and CDR2 is SYGVKD. Trimming took 0 bases from V and 5 from J; bases not matched to a gene: 5. The CDR3 coding sequence is TGTGCCATCAGTGAGTCGTTTGGACTAGCAACCGGGGAGCTGTTTTTT. Amino acids: CAISESFGLATGELFF.

The V gene is TRBV25-1, the J gene TRBJ2-3; TRBD1 matches at 7 bases. Germline CDR1 MGHDK, CDR2 SYGVNS. With 4 bases clipped from V and 1 base from J, the junction kept 5 bases outside the gene matches. The CDR3 length is 15 residues. CDR3 loop: CASSGEGTGTDTQYF. The CDR3 DNA follows: TGTGCCAGCAGTGGGGAAGGGACAGGCACAGATACGCAGTATTTT.